This TCR beta chain is drawn from a study of blood T cell repertoires in COVID-19. Per germline, CDR1 SGHAT and CDR2 FQNNGV. Deletions cut 4 bases from V and 2 bases from J, with 18 bases between. The CDR3 is 17 amino acids. This clone came up once. TCRdb keeps only in-frame clones here, not all; method: immunoSEQ multiplex PCR. The table includes 90,000 to 110,000 clones, roughly 79% detected once. The sequence was obtained from a woman aged 70 to 79 with acute or convalescent COVID-19. The chain carries TRBV11-2 and TRBJ1-5, with D maybe TRBD1 (6 bases). Sequencing was performed on peripheral blood. The CDR3 reads CASSSSTGPGGNQPQHF. CDR3 DNA: TGTGCCAGCAGCTCTTCAACAGGGCCAGGGGGCAATCAGCCCCAGCATTTT. Based on the CDR3 plus reference TRBV11-2 and TRBJ1-5, the full variable domain is EAGVAQSPRYKIIEKRQSVAFWCNPISGHATLYWYQQILGQGPKLLIQFQNNGVVDDSQLPKDRFSAERLKGVDSTLKIQPAKLEDSAVYLCASSSSTGPGGNQPQHFGDGTRLSIL.